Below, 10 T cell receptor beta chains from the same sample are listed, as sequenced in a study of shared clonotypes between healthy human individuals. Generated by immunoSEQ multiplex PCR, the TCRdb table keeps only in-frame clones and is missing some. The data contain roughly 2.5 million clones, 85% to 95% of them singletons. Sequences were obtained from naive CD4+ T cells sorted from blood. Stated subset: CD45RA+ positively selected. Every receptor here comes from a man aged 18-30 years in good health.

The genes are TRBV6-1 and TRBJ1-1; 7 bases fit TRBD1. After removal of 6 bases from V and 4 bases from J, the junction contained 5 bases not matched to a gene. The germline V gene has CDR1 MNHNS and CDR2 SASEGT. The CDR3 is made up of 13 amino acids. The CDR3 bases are TGTGCCAGCAGCGCCAGGGGGGGCACTGAAGCTTTCTTT. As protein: CASSARGGTEAFF.

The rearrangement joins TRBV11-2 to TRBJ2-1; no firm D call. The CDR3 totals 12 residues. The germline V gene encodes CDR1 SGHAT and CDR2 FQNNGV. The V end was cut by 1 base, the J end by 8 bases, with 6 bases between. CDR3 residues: CASSLANHEQFF. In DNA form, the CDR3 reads TGTGCCAGCAGCTTAGCCAATCATGAGCAGTTCTTC.

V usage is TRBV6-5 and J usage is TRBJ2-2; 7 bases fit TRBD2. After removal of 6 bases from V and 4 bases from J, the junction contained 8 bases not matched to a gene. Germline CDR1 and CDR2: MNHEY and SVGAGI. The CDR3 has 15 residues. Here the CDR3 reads CASRLRGLRTGELFF. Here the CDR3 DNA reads TGTGCCAGCAGGCTTCGGGGACTACGCACCGGGGAGCTGTTTTTT.

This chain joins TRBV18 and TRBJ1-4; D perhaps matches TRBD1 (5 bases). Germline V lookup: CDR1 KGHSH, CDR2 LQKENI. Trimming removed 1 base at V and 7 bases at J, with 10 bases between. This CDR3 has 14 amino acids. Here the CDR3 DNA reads TGTGCCAGCTCACCACAGGGGCGAGGTGAAAAACTGTTTTTT. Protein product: CASSPQGRGEKLFF.

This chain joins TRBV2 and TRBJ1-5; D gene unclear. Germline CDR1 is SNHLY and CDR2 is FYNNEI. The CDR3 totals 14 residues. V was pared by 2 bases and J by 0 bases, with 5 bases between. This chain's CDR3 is CASSEWASNQPQHF. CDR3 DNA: TGTGCCAGCAGTGAATGGGCTAGCAATCAGCCCCAGCATTTT.

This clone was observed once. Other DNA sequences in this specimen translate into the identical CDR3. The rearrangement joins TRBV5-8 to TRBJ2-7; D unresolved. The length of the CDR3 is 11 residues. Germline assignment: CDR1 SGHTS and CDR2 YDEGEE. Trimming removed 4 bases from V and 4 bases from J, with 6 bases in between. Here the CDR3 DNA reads TGTGCCAGCAGCCTGGAGTACGAGCAGTACTTC. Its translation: CASSLEYEQYF.

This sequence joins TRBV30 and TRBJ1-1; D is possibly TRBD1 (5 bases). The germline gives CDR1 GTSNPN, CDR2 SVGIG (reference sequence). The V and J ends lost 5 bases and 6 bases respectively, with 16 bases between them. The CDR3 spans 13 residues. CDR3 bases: TGTGCCTGGGCCGGGGCGCGACGGTCTGAAGCTTTCTTT. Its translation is CAWAGARRSEAFF. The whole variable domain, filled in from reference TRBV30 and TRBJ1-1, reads SQTIHQWPATLVQPVGSPLSLECTVEGTSNPNLYWYRQAAGRGLQLLFYSVGIGQISSEVPQNLSASRPQDRQFILSSKKLLLSDSGFYLCAWAGARRSEAFFGQGTRLTVV.

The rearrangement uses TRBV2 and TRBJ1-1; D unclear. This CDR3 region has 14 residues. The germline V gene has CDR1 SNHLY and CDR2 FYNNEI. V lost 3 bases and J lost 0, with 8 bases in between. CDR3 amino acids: CASSDTEMNTEAFF. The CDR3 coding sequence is TGTGCCAGCAGTGACACAGAGATGAACACTGAAGCTTTCTTT.

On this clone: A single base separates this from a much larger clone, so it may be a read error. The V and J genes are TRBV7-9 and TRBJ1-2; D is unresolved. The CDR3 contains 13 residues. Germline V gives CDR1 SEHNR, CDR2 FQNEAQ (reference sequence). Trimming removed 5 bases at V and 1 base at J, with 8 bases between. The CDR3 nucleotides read TGTGCCAGCAGCCCGGACGGTAACTATGGCTACACCTTC. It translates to CASSPDGNYGYTF.

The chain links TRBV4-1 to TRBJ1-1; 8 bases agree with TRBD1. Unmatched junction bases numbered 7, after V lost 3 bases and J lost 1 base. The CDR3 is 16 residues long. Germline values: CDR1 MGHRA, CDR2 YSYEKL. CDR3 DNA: TGCGCCAGCAGCCACGGACAGGGAAATCGGAACACTGAAGCTTTCTTT. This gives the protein CASSHGQGNRNTEAFF.